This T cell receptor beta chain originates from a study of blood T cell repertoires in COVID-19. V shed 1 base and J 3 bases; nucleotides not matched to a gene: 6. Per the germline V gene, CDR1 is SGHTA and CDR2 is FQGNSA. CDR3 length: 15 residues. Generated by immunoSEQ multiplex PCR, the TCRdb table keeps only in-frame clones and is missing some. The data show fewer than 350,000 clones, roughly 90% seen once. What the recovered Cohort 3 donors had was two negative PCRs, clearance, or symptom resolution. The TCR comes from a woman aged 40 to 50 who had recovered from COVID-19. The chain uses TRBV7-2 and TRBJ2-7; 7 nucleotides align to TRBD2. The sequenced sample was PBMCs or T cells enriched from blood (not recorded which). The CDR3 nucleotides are TGTGCCAGCAGCTTAGTTCCCAGGGAGGGCTACGAGCAGTACTTC. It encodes CASSLVPREGYEQYF.